Following are 2 T cell receptor beta chains from one sample sequenced in a study of cytomegalovirus exposure and HLA in healthy donors. PCR primers comprised 60 Vbeta and 13 Jbeta primers. Repertoires were generated with immunoSEQ multiplex PCR, while TCRdb's copy carries only in-frame clones and drops some. The sample lists roughly 150,000 clones, more than 70% occurring once. The sequencing sample was made of PBMCs. These receptors came from a male donor in good health and CMV-seronegative.

J is TRBJ2-7 and V is TRBV6-6; 11 bases fit TRBD2. The CDR3 is made up of 16 amino acids. Germline V CDR1 and CDR2: MNHNY, SVGAGI (reference sequence). V trimming: 4 bases; J trimming: 0 bases; junction bases outside the gene matches: 5. The CDR3 loop reads CASSSQTSGISYEQYF. The CDR3 DNA reads as TGTGCCAGCAGTTCCCAGACTAGCGGGATCTCCTACGAGCAGTACTTC.

This clone has more than one count but fewer than ten. The chain combines TRBV27 with TRBJ2-1; D gene uncertain. The CDR3 spans 12 residues. Germline V gives CDR1 MNHEY, CDR2 SMNVEV (reference sequence). V dropped 7 bases and J dropped 9 bases, with 13 bases sitting between them. The DNA of the CDR3 is TGTGCCAGCAAGAGGAACACGGGTGAGCAGTTCTTC. Its protein is CASKRNTGEQFF.